Below, 21 T cell receptor beta chains from the same sample are listed, as sequenced in a study of T cell repertoires in cytomegalovirus infection. TCRdb re-called the reads with MiXCR, one entry per CDR3 protein. The sample lists over 300,000 distinct CDR3 sequences, more than 8% occurring once. What was sequenced was PBMCs. These receptors all come from a human donor in good health (CMV status not recorded). Some clones in this sample may be carry-over from other donors' samples.

This clonotype has ten or more counts. The CDR3, as DNA: TGTGCCAGCAGCTTAGTTCGCGTCGGGGTGGTCACAGATACGCAGTATTTT. It specifies CASSLVRVGVVTDTQYF. J is TRBJ2-3 and V is TRBV7-2; maybe TRBD2 (5 bases). The CDR3 spans 17 residues. Per germline, CDR1 SGHTA and CDR2 FQGNSA. Trimming pared 1 base from V and 2 bases from J, leaving 16 bases between.

This clonotype was recorded many times. The V and J genes are TRBV7-2 and TRBJ2-3; D not certain. The CDR3 contains 16 residues. The V gene's germline CDR1 is SGHTA and CDR2 FQGNSA. V lost 0 bases to trimming and J lost 0 bases, with 10 bases between them. In nucleotides, the CDR3 is TGTGCCAGCAGCTTAGCCCGAAAGACTAGCACAGATACGCAGTATTTT. This encodes CASSLARKTSTDTQYF.

This clonotype showed up many times. J is TRBJ2-7 and V is TRBV7-9, with TRBD2 matching over 10 bases. In germline, CDR1 is SEHNR, CDR2 FQNEAQ (reference sequence). CDR3 length equals 16 residues. Losses at the gene ends were 4 bases for V and 2 bases for J; bases not matched to a gene: 8. CDR3 coding DNA: TGTGCCAGCAGCTCCCGAGGGACTAGCGTTCCCTACGAGCAGTACTTC. Translating gives CASSSRGTSVPYEQYF.

This clonotype was observed at least ten times. The genes are TRBV7-2 and TRBJ1-2; 8 positions match TRBD1. This CDR3 has 11 residues. The V gene's germline CDR1 is SGHTA and CDR2 FQGNSA. J was trimmed by 7 bases and V by 7 bases; bases with no gene match: 2. The CDR3 DNA follows: TGTGCCAGCAACCAGGGGGCTGGCTACACCTTC. Translating gives CASNQGAGYTF. The whole variable domain, remainder taken from reference TRBV7-2 and TRBJ1-2, is GAGVSQSPSNKVTEKGKDVELRCDPISGHTALYWYRQSLGQGLEFLIYFQGNSAPDKSGLPSDRFSAERTGGSVSTLTIQRTQQEDSAVYLCASNQGAGYTFGSGTRLTVV.

This clonotype was seen at least ten times. J is TRBJ2-7 and V is TRBV7-2; TRBD1 is a possible D gene (6 bases). CDR1 SGHTA and CDR2 FQGNSA come from the germline V gene. Trimming took 4 bases from V and 2 from J, leaving 15 bases between them. The CDR3 runs 15 residues. The CDR3 reads CASSSKGDGTYEQYF. CDR3 in DNA: TGTGCCAGCAGCTCCAAGGGGGACGGGACCTACGAGCAGTACTTC.

This clonotype showed up just a few times. An end of the junction differs from the germline gene, which may be a read error. The chain combines TRBV4-1 with TRBJ2-3, with 7 bases matching TRBD2. Germline V gene data show CDR1 as MGHRA and CDR2 as YSYEKL. There are 17 residues in the CDR3. The CDR3 spells CASSQGGQGGTTDTQYF. CDR3 nucleotides: TGTGCCAGCAGCCAAGGAGGCCAGGGAGGGACCACAGATACGCAGTATTTT.

This clonotype was recorded at least ten times. The chain uses TRBV7-8 and TRBJ2-3; 8 positions agree with TRBD2. From germline, CDR1 is SGHVS and CDR2 FQNEAQ. The CDR3 is 16 amino acids. J gave up 4 bases and V 2 bases, and 8 bases lay outside the gene matches. CDR3 residues: CASSLTPGRGADTQYF. In nucleotides, the CDR3 is TGTGCCAGCAGCTTAACCCCAGGGCGGGGGGCAGATACGCAGTATTTT.

The rearrangement links TRBV7-4 to TRBJ2-7; 9 bases are a match to TRBD1. The trim removed 5 bases at V and 0 bases at J, leaving 5 bases unmatched. Germline lookup yields CDR1 SGHVT and CDR2 SQSDAQ. The CDR3 length is 15 residues. This CDR3 reads CASSRDRGISYEQYF. CDR3 DNA sequence: TGTGCCAGCAGCCGCGACAGGGGGATCTCCTACGAGCAGTACTTC.

The chain has TRBV7-9 and TRBJ2-7; 7 bases match TRBD1. J lost 5 bases, V lost 5 bases, and 9 bases had no gene match. CDR3 length equals 14 residues. Germline V lookup: CDR1 SEHNR, CDR2 FQNEAQ (reference sequence). CDR3 region: CASSPGYRGHEQYF. The CDR3 DNA reads TGTGCCAGCAGCCCGGGGTACAGGGGTCACGAGCAGTACTTC.

This chain joins TRBV7-2 and TRBJ2-1, with TRBD2 matching 11 bases. CDR1 is SGHTA and CDR2 is FQGNSA in the germline V gene. This CDR3 is 15 amino acids long. The junction had 5 bases not matched to a gene; V was cut back by 1 base and J by 9 bases. CDR3: CASSLVVAGGGEQFF. In nucleotides, the CDR3 is TGTGCCAGCAGCTTAGTCGTAGCGGGAGGGGGTGAGCAGTTCTTC.

CDR3 coding DNA: TGTGCCAGCAGCTCCTATACACTCGCAACTGAAGCTTTCTTT. Its protein product is CASSSYTLATEAFF. The V gene is TRBV7-9, the J gene TRBJ1-1; the D is unclear. Trimming pared 4 bases from V and 5 bases from J, leaving 14 bases between. The germline gives CDR1 SEHNR, CDR2 FQNEAQ (reference sequence). The CDR3 loop spans 14 amino acids. Complete variable domain (other parts from reference TRBV7-9 and TRBJ1-1): DTGVSQNPRHKITKRGQNVTFRCDPISEHNRLYWYRQTLGQGPEFLTYFQNEAQLEKSRLLSDRFSAERPKGSFSTLEIQRTEQGDSAMYLCASSSYTLATEAFFGQGTRLTVV.

This clonotype was recorded at least ten times. This chain links TRBV11-1 with TRBJ2-5; TRBD1 is a possible D gene (6 bases). CDR1 and CDR2 (germline): SGHAT, FQDESV (reference sequence). This CDR3 has 14 amino acids. Trimming cost V 2 bases and J 7 bases, with 14 bases left between them. CDR3 loop: CASSLYTGRWTQYF. The CDR3 DNA reads TGTGCCAGCAGCTTATATACAGGGCGGTGGACCCAGTACTTC.

This clonotype has more than one count but fewer than ten. The chain carries TRBV5-4 and TRBJ2-1; D remains unclear. V shed 0 bases and J shed 2 bases, with 12 bases lying between them. Germline V gene sequence: CDR1 SGHNT, CDR2 YYREEE (reference sequence). The CDR3 has 16 residues. The CDR3 DNA follows: TGTGCCAGCAGCTTGGTTGGAGACAAGCCCTACAATGAGCAGTTCTTC. Residues: CASSLVGDKPYNEQFF.

This clonotype has ten or more counts. V usage is TRBV7-2 and J usage is TRBJ1-1; D not resolved. The ends were cut back, 1 base at V and 5 bases at J, with 14 bases in the middle. CDR1 and CDR2 (germline): SGHTA, FQGNSA. The CDR3 runs 15 residues. For the CDR3, the DNA is TGTGCCAGCAGCTTAGAGGGTGTGGTTCGTACTGAAGCTTTCTTT. Its protein product is CASSLEGVVRTEAFF.

Ten or more counts support this clonotype. The J gene is TRBJ1-3, the V gene TRBV7-8; 11 bases are a match to TRBD1. The CDR3 spans 19 residues. Germline V gene sequence: CDR1 SGHVS, CDR2 FQNEAQ. Trimming cost V 4 bases and J 1 base; bases outside gene matches: 12. The CDR3 spells CASSYRIGGQGVSGNTIYF. DNA for the CDR3: TGTGCCAGCAGCTACCGGATAGGGGGACAGGGGGTTTCTGGAAACACCATATATTTT.

This clonotype has a handful of counts. This chain joins TRBV19 and TRBJ2-5; the D is unclear. The CDR3 extends over 15 amino acids. Between the trimmed V and J ends, which lost 6 bases and 5 bases, there was a span of 19 bases. Germline-derived CDR1 and CDR2 are LNHDA and SQIVND (reference sequence). CDR3 bases: TGTGCCAGTAGACCGATAGCCGTAAATTGGGAGACCCAGTACTTC. Residues: CASRPIAVNWETQYF.

The chain couples TRBV18 to TRBJ2-6; D is undetermined. The V gene lost 3 bases and the J gene lost 4 bases, with 25 bases spanning the gap. Germline CDR1 and CDR2: KGHSH and LQKENI. The CDR3 totals 20 residues. The CDR3 loop reads CASSPLGSLLPSPGANVLTF. In nucleotides, the CDR3 is TGTGCCAGCTCACCGCTCGGTTCTCTACTTCCCTCACCCGGGGCCAACGTCCTGACTTTC.

The V call is TRBV14, the J call TRBJ2-1; D perhaps matches TRBD1 (6 bases). CDR1 and CDR2 (germline): SGHDN, FVKESK. V was cut by 7 bases and J by 5 bases, with 21 bases left in between. The CDR3 contains 16 residues. The CDR3 sequence is CASNYGRRDNHNEQFF. The CDR3 nucleotides are TGTGCCAGCAACTACGGGCGCCGGGACAACCACAATGAGCAGTTCTTC. The variable domain in full, with the rest retrieved from reference TRBV14 and TRBJ2-1, is EAGVTQFPSHSVIEKGQTVTLRCDPISGHDNLYWYRRVMGKEIKFLLHFVKESKQDESGMPNNRFLAERTGGTYSTLKVQPAELEDSGVYFCASNYGRRDNHNEQFFGPGTRLTVL.

There are many counts of this clonotype. The V and J genes are TRBV6-1 and TRBJ2-3; no firm D call. Between the trimmed V and J ends, which lost 5 bases and 3 bases, there was a span of 9 bases. This CDR3 contains 13 residues. Germline assignment: CDR1 MNHNS and CDR2 SASEGT. Here the CDR3 reads CASSPRGTDTQYF. The CDR3 region has the DNA TGTGCCAGCAGTCCCCGCGGTACAGATACGCAGTATTTT.

The J gene is TRBJ2-1, the V gene TRBV4-1; 12 positions match TRBD1. Germline CDR1 MGHRA, CDR2 YSYEKL. This CDR3 comprises 15 residues. V lost 4 bases and J lost 8; bases outside the gene matches: 6. CDR3 DNA: TGCGCCAGCAGCCTGGGACAGGGGGCGACGTATGAGCAGTTCTTC. This translates into CASSLGQGATYEQFF.

This clonotype has a count of ten or more. V is TRBV29-1 and J is TRBJ2-7; D is ambiguous. V lost 4 bases, J lost 3 bases, and 7 bases lay in between. The germline gives CDR1 SQVTM, CDR2 ANQGSEA. The CDR3 runs 11 residues. CDR3 region: CSVVEVYEQYF. The CDR3 bases are TGCAGCGTTGTAGAGGTCTACGAGCAGTACTTC.